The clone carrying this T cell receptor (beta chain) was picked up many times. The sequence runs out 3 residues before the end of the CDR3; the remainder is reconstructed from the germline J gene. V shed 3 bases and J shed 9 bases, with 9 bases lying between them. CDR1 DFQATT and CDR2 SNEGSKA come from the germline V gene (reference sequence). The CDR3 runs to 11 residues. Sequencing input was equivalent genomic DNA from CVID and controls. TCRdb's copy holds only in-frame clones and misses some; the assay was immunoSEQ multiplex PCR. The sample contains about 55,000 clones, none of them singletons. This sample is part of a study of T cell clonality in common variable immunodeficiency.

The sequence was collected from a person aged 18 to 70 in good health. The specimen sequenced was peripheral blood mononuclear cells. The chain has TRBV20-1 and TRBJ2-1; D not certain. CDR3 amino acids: CSARAYGEQFF. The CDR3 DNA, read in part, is TGCAGTGCTAGGGCTTATGGTGAG.